A single sample is the source of the 17 T cell receptor beta chains below, sequenced in a study of T cell responses to AZD1222 COVID-19 vaccine. The table came from immunoSEQ multiplex PCR; TCRdb's copy has only in-frame clones and leaves some out. The sample shows 110,000 to 150,000 clones, 85% to 95% of them seen only once. The starting material was peripheral blood, obtained on day 0 of AZD1222 vaccination. The source of these receptors is an adult in good health.

The rearrangement joins TRBV28 to TRBJ1-1; 7 bases are a match to TRBD1. Germline V gives CDR1 MDHEN, CDR2 SYDVKM. The CDR3 is 15 residues long. Trimming removed 5 bases from V and 1 base from J; junction bases left unmatched: 7. The CDR3 nucleotides are TGTGCCAGCAGTCCCCAGACAGGGACGAACACTGAAGCTTTCTTT. It is translated as CASSPQTGTNTEAFF.

The chain has TRBV18 and TRBJ2-1; the match to TRBD2 covers 7 bases. CDR3 size: 16 residues. With V trimmed by 3 bases and J by 0 bases, 5 bases remained unmatched. From germline, CDR1 is KGHSH and CDR2 LQKENI. This chain's CDR3 is CASSPVGGSSYNEQFF. Here the CDR3 DNA reads TGTGCCAGCTCACCTGTGGGGGGGAGCTCCTACAATGAGCAGTTCTTC. Using reference TRBV18 and TRBJ2-1 for the parts outside the CDR3, the full variable domain is NAGVMQNPRHLVRRRGQEARLRCSPMKGHSHVYWYRQLPEEGLKFMVYLQKENIIDESGMPKERFSAEFPKEGPSILRIQQVVRGDSAAYFCASSPVGGSSYNEQFFGPGTRLTVL.

The rearrangement uses TRBV28 and TRBJ1-5; TRBD1 agrees at 12 bases. This CDR3 comprises 17 residues. CDR1 and CDR2 (germline): MDHEN, SYDVKM. The V segment lost 4 bases and the J segment 6 bases; nucleotides outside the gene matches: 10. The CDR3 here is CASSWGQGAVNSQPQHF. Written as DNA, the CDR3 is TGTGCCAGCAGTTGGGGACAGGGGGCTGTGAACAGTCAGCCCCAGCATTTT.

CDR3 sequence reads: CASSQDSTGAIYGYTF. The DNA for the CDR3 is TGCGCCAGCAGCCAAGATAGCACAGGCGCTATCTATGGCTACACCTTC. V and J are TRBV4-1 and TRBJ1-2; D possibly corresponds to TRBD1 (5 bases). V lost 0 bases and J 4 bases, leaving 15 bases between the germline ends. Germline CDR1 and CDR2: MGHRA and YSYEKL. There are 16 residues in the CDR3.

The J gene is TRBJ1-5, the V gene TRBV18; D remains ambiguous. Trimming stripped 6 bases from V and 8 bases from J, with 14 bases between. This CDR3 contains 13 residues. CDR1 KGHSH and CDR2 LQKENI come from the germline V gene. CDR3 sequence reads: CASSPGNLEPQHF. DNA of the CDR3: TGTGCCAGCTCCCCGGGGAATTTGGAGCCCCAGCATTTT.

The genes are TRBV6-5 and TRBJ2-1; D is uncertain. The germline V gene encodes CDR1 MNHEY and CDR2 SVGAGI. V lost 4 bases and J 0 bases, leaving 7 bases between the germline ends. The CDR3 has 14 amino acids. CDR3 amino acids: CASSSGSSYNEQFF. The DNA of the CDR3 is TGTGCCAGCAGTTCTGGGTCCTCCTACAATGAGCAGTTCTTC.

The gene calls are TRBV5-4 and TRBJ1-2; no definite D call. V was trimmed by 3 bases and J by 1 base, leaving 4 bases between them. This CDR3 comprises 12 residues. Germline CDR1 and CDR2: SGHNT and YYREEE (reference sequence). CDR3 sequence: CASSYHNYGYTF. CDR3 bases: TGTGCCAGCAGCTACCATAACTATGGCTACACCTTC.

This clone has just one count. The chain is built from TRBV7-9 and TRBJ1-1; TRBD1 might be the D (5 bases). The CDR3 is 15 residues long. The V and J ends lost 2 bases and 8 bases respectively, with 18 bases between them. Germline V gene data show CDR1 as SEHNR and CDR2 as FQNEAQ (reference sequence). The chain's CDR3 is CASSLKQGRAYEAFF. DNA for the CDR3: TGTGCCAGCAGCTTAAAGCAGGGCCGGGCTTACGAAGCTTTCTTT.

V and J are TRBV14 and TRBJ2-7; no clear D gene. V lost 0 bases and J lost 4, with 4 bases in between. The CDR3 runs to 12 residues. Germline loops: CDR1 SGHDN, CDR2 FVKESK. CDR3 bases: TGTGCCAGCAGCCAAGAGGGTTACGAGCAGTACTTC. Protein sequence: CASSQEGYEQYF.

Here the CDR3 reads CASSQPGQGAKNIQYF. CDR3 in DNA: TGCGCCAGCAGCCAGCCGGGACAGGGGGCCAAAAACATTCAGTACTTC. The J gene is TRBJ2-4, the V gene TRBV4-1, with 10 bases lining up with TRBD1. The V segment lost 3 bases and the J segment 1 base; nucleotides outside the gene matches: 3. Germline-derived CDR1 and CDR2 are MGHRA and YSYEKL. There are 16 residues in the CDR3.

The chain links TRBV20-1 to TRBJ2-7; no firm D call. The CDR3 consists of 11 residues. The germline gives CDR1 DFQATT, CDR2 SNEGSKA (reference sequence). The CDR3 DNA sequence: TGCAGCGGCGGAGAACGCTACGAGCAGTACTTC. Its translation: CSGGERYEQYF.

This rearrangement joins TRBV4-1 to TRBJ1-3; no clear D. CDR1 is MGHRA and CDR2 is YSYEKL in the germline V gene. Trimming cost V 2 bases and J 0 bases, with 8 bases left between them. CDR3 length: 15 amino acids. Here the CDR3 reads CASSQPRNSGNTIYF. The CDR3 bases are TGCGCCAGCAGCCAACCTCGGAACTCTGGAAACACCATATATTTT.

This clone occurred once. This chain uses TRBV2 with TRBJ1-2; 7 nucleotides line up with TRBD1. Looked up from germline, CDR1 is SNHLY and CDR2 is FYNNEI. V shed 8 bases, J shed 5 bases, and the junction held 14 bases outside the gene matches. The CDR3 spans 15 residues. The CDR3 DNA is TGTGCCAGCGAGGCATACAGGGGTCTGAGGTATGGCTACACCTTC. It translates to CASEAYRGLRYGYTF.

V gene TRBV6-5 combines with J gene TRBJ2-2; D is perhaps TRBD1 or TRBD2 (7 bases each). The ends were cut back, 10 bases at V and 5 bases at J, with 20 bases in the middle. The length of the CDR3 is 15 residues. The V gene's germline CDR1 is MNHEY and CDR2 SVGAGI. Here the CDR3 reads CATRGGKGRTGELFF. The DNA for the CDR3 is TGTGCCACCAGGGGGGGGAAGGGAAGGACCGGGGAGCTGTTTTTT.

The chain couples TRBV11-2 to TRBJ2-7; TRBD1 aligns across 7 bases. The CDR3 is 15 residues long. Germline assignment: CDR1 SGHAT and CDR2 FQNNGV. Losses at the gene ends were 1 base for V and 6 bases for J; bases not matched to a gene: 9. CDR3 sequence reads: CASSLGALTGAEQYF. CDR3 nucleotide sequence: TGTGCCAGCAGCTTAGGGGCTCTAACAGGGGCCGAGCAGTACTTC. The full variable domain, completed using reference TRBV11-2 and TRBJ2-7, is EAGVAQSPRYKIIEKRQSVAFWCNPISGHATLYWYQQILGQGPKLLIQFQNNGVVDDSQLPKDRFSAERLKGVDSTLKIQPAKLEDSAVYLCASSLGALTGAEQYFGPGTRLTVT.

The genes are TRBV7-9 and TRBJ2-7, with D perhaps TRBD1 or TRBD2 (6 bases each). The germline V gene encodes CDR1 SEHNR and CDR2 FQNEAQ (reference sequence). CDR3 length: 15 residues. Trimming pared 2 bases from V and 3 bases from J, leaving 14 bases between. CDR3 sequence (DNA): TGTGCCAGCAGCTTATCCGGGGGACACCACTACGAGCAGTACTTC. The encoded protein is CASSLSGGHHYEQYF.

The chain carries TRBV18 and TRBJ2-2; D possibly uses TRBD1 or TRBD2 (6 bases each). V shed 3 bases and J shed 6 bases, with 20 bases lying between them. Germline values: CDR1 KGHSH, CDR2 LQKENI. The CDR3 has 17 residues. The CDR3 loop is CASSPLDQGGNAGELFF. The CDR3 DNA reads as TGTGCCAGCTCACCCCTAGACCAAGGGGGGAATGCCGGGGAGCTGTTTTTT. The full variable domain, in which reference TRBV18 and TRBJ2-2 provide the parts outside the CDR3, is NAGVMQNPRHLVRRRGQEARLRCSPMKGHSHVYWYRQLPEEGLKFMVYLQKENIIDESGMPKERFSAEFPKEGPSILRIQQVVRGDSAAYFCASSPLDQGGNAGELFFGEGSRLTVL.